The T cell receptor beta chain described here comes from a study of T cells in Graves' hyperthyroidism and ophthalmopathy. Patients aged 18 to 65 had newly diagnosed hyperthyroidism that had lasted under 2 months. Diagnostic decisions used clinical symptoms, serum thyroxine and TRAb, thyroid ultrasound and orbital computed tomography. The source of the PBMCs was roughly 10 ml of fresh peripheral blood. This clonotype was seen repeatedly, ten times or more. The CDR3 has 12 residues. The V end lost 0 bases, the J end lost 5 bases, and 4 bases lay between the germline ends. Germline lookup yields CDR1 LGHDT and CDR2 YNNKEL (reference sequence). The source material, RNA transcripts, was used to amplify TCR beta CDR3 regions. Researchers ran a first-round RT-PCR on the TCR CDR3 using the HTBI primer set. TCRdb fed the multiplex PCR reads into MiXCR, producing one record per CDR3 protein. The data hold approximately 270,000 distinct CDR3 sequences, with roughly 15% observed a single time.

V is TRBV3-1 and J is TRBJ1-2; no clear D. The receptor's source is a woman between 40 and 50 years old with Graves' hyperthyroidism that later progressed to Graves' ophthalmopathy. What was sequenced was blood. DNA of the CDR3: TGTGCCAGCAGCCAAGATTGGTATGGCTACACCTTC. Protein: CASSQDWYGYTF.